Listed below are T cell receptor beta chains from one sample, sequenced in a study of blood T cell repertoires in COVID-19. Profiled with immunoSEQ multiplex PCR; TCRdb holds only in-frame clones, not every one. This sample yields about 44,000 clones, of which approximately 92% are seen a single time; roughly 0.35% belongs to the top ten. Sample: peripheral blood. The source is a man aged 50 to 59 with COVID-19, enrolled during active disease. Each CDR3 is given with its conserved first and last residue. D genes are given only for firm matches.

v_call: TRBV2
cdr3_length: 12
d_call: NA
cdr3_aa: CASSGHSHEQYF

v_call: TRBV4-2
cdr3_length: 14
d_call: NA
cdr3_aa: CASSQDLYGIELFF

v_call: TRBV5-1
cdr3_length: 15
d_call: NA
cdr3_aa: CASSLDGRVAQPQHF

v_call: TRBV2
cdr3_length: 13
d_call: NA
cdr3_aa: CASRQTPNTEAFF

v_call: TRBV5-1
cdr3_length: 14
d_call: NA
cdr3_aa: CASSLDSLTGELFF

v_call: TRBV7-3
cdr3_length: 15
d_call: TRBD1
cdr3_aa: CASSSPGQGFNEQFF

v_call: TRBV2
cdr3_length: 13
d_call: TRBD2
cdr3_aa: CASRGLLSNEQFF

v_call: TRBV2
cdr3_length: 17
d_call: NA
cdr3_aa: CASSEALPEGTNEKLFF

v_call: TRBV5-5
cdr3_length: 15
d_call: NA
cdr3_aa: CASSPMSQKNSPLHF

v_call: TRBV2
cdr3_length: 11
d_call: NA
cdr3_aa: CASSAEYTQYF

v_call: TRBV28
cdr3_length: 14
d_call: NA
cdr3_aa: CASSFGGSNSPLHF

v_call: TRBV5-1
cdr3_length: 15
d_call: TRBD1
cdr3_aa: CASTKDRAGANVLTF

v_call: TRBV7-9
cdr3_length: 15
d_call: TRBD2
cdr3_aa: CASSLGTSGKETQYF

v_call: TRBV7-9
cdr3_length: 16
d_call: TRBD2
cdr3_aa: CASSSETSGRASTQYF

v_call: TRBV11-2
cdr3_length: 14
d_call: NA
cdr3_aa: CASSSRLAKNIQYF

v_call: TRBV6-5
cdr3_length: 16
d_call: TRBD1
cdr3_aa: CASSYSAPGDRDTQYF

v_call: TRBV11-3
cdr3_length: 14
d_call: TRBD2
cdr3_aa: CASSLGGTSDEQYF

v_call: TRBV18
cdr3_length: 15
d_call: TRBD1
cdr3_aa: CASSPLQGGNEKLFF

v_call: TRBV7-9
cdr3_length: 12
d_call: NA
cdr3_aa: CASSSIYNEQFF

v_call: TRBV5-1
cdr3_length: 16
d_call: NA
cdr3_aa: CASSLMGSGSGNTIYF

v_call: TRBV7-2
cdr3_length: 15
d_call: TRBD1
cdr3_aa: CASSSRTGMNTEAFF

v_call: TRBV9
cdr3_length: 16
d_call: TRBD2
cdr3_aa: CASSAHIAGGADTQYF

v_call: TRBV5-6
cdr3_length: 15
d_call: TRBD1
cdr3_aa: CASSFAGQGNQPQHF

v_call: TRBV7-9
cdr3_length: 18
d_call: TRBD1
cdr3_aa: CASSSPGQRVSGANVLTF

v_call: TRBV3-1/TRBV3-2
cdr3_length: 13
d_call: NA
cdr3_aa: CASRPTSTDTQYF

v_call: TRBV7-2
cdr3_length: 16
d_call: TRBD2
cdr3_aa: CASSLAVTSGRREQYF

v_call: TRBV19
cdr3_length: 13
d_call: NA
cdr3_aa: CASSMTLNYGYTF

v_call: TRBV19
cdr3_length: 13
d_call: TRBD1
cdr3_aa: CASSGDRDQPQHF

v_call: TRBV7-2
cdr3_length: 14
d_call: NA
cdr3_aa: CASSDDSRVYGYTF

v_call: TRBV10-3
cdr3_length: 15
d_call: TRBD1
cdr3_aa: CAIKGTGSNTGELFF

v_call: TRBV3-1/TRBV3-2
cdr3_length: 15
d_call: NA
cdr3_aa: CASSQDSGFKETQYF

v_call: TRBV7-9
cdr3_length: 12
d_call: TRBD1
cdr3_aa: CASSYRGTEAFF

v_call: TRBV6-1
cdr3_length: 15
d_call: NA
cdr3_aa: CASSEHGSAYNEQFF

v_call: TRBV7-9
cdr3_length: 14
d_call: TRBD1
cdr3_aa: CASSFEGGGGTQYF

v_call: TRBV3-1/TRBV3-2
cdr3_length: 16
d_call: TRBD1
cdr3_aa: CASSQRHRGRDEKLFF

v_call: TRBV27
cdr3_length: 16
d_call: TRBD2
cdr3_aa: CASRQTSDRSYNEQFF

v_call: TRBV27
cdr3_length: 17
d_call: TRBD2
cdr3_aa: CASSLTLAGTSTDTQYF

v_call: TRBV6-1
cdr3_length: 16
d_call: TRBD1
cdr3_aa: CASSALTGNSGNTIYF

v_call: TRBV7-2
cdr3_length: 13
d_call: NA
cdr3_aa: CASSLGGADTQYF

v_call: TRBV30
cdr3_length: 16
d_call: TRBD1
cdr3_aa: CAWRVYRQGENTEAFF

v_call: TRBV5-5
cdr3_length: 14
d_call: TRBD2
cdr3_aa: CASSSGLAAYEQYF

v_call: TRBV11-2
cdr3_length: 16
d_call: TRBD2
cdr3_aa: CASSLFGTSWGNEQFF

v_call: TRBV5-4
cdr3_length: 12
d_call: NA
cdr3_aa: CASNGGTGELFF

v_call: TRBV2
cdr3_length: 15
d_call: NA
cdr3_aa: CASSIDSSFNYGYTF

v_call: TRBV27
cdr3_length: 14
d_call: NA
cdr3_aa: CASSVKSSNQPQHF

v_call: TRBV6-5
cdr3_length: 14
d_call: TRBD1
cdr3_aa: CASSRGQRNYGYTF

v_call: TRBV6-5
cdr3_length: 15
d_call: NA
cdr3_aa: CASSYSPGGNQPQHF

v_call: TRBV13
cdr3_length: 17
d_call: TRBD1
cdr3_aa: CASSFGTGGNSNQPQHF

v_call: TRBV6-5
cdr3_length: 14
d_call: NA
cdr3_aa: CASSYSYSYNEQFF

v_call: TRBV27
cdr3_length: 14
d_call: NA
cdr3_aa: CASSLSPQAYEQYF

v_call: TRBV4-3
cdr3_length: 17
d_call: TRBD1
cdr3_aa: CASSQANQGAYGSPLHF

v_call: TRBV9
cdr3_length: 14
d_call: NA
cdr3_aa: CASSVSDSYYEQYF

v_call: TRBV12-3/TRBV12-4
cdr3_length: 13
d_call: NA
cdr3_aa: CASSLTGDQPQHF

v_call: TRBV29-1
cdr3_length: 14
d_call: NA
cdr3_aa: CSVEKGGRGETQYF

v_call: TRBV24-1
cdr3_length: 17
d_call: NA
cdr3_aa: CATSDPSTPRGNYGYTF

v_call: TRBV4-1
cdr3_length: 14
d_call: NA
cdr3_aa: CASSQVPGDYGYTF

v_call: TRBV10-3
cdr3_length: 12
d_call: NA
cdr3_aa: CAAHSSNQPQHF